The T cell receptor beta chain described here comes from a study of blood T cell repertoires in COVID-19. Overall study: The samples span acute and convalescent COVID-19 from the United States, Italy and Spain. Sample material is recorded as cDNA or gDNA derived from T cells, B-cell-depleted T cells, or PBMCs.

The length of the CDR3 is 18 residues. How the authors handled the data: The authors estimated nucleated cell counts from reference gene primer amplification. Profiling relied on immunoSEQ multiplex PCR, and the TCRdb table lists in-frame clones only, not all of them. V and J calls and clone size come straight from that table; D and trimming were deduced from the DNA. The sample has 90,000 to 130,000 clones, around nine tenths seen once. This receptor was obtained from a man aged 40-55 years with acute or convalescent COVID-19. This chain uses TRBV21-1 with TRBJ1-1; the D call of TRBD1 is as the table states it, not checked on the DNA. TRBV21-1 is shown as a pseudogene. Sample: peripheral blood. The CDR3 region has the DNA TGTGCCAGCAGCAAACGGGTCCCGGGACAGGGTCAGGACACTGAAGCTTTCTTT. Translating it yields CASSKRVPGQGQDTEAFF.